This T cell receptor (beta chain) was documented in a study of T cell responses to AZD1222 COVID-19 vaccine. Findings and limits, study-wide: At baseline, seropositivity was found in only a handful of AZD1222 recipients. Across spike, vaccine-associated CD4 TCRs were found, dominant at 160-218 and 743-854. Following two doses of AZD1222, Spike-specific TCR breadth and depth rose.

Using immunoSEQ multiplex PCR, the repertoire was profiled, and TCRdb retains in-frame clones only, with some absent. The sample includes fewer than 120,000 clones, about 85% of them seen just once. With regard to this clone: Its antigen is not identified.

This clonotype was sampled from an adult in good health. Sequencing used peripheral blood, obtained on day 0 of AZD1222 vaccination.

CDR3 region: CASSQDGLLIPADTQYF. The CDR3 coding sequence is TGTGCCAGCAGCCAAGACGGACTTCTAATCCCGGCAGATACGCAGTATTTT. The rearrangement uses TRBV14 and TRBJ2-3, with TRBD2 as a possible D gene (5 bases). CDR3 size: 17 residues. With 0 bases removed from V and 4 bases from J, the gap between germline ends came to 17 bases. In germline, CDR1 is SGHDN, CDR2 FVKESK.